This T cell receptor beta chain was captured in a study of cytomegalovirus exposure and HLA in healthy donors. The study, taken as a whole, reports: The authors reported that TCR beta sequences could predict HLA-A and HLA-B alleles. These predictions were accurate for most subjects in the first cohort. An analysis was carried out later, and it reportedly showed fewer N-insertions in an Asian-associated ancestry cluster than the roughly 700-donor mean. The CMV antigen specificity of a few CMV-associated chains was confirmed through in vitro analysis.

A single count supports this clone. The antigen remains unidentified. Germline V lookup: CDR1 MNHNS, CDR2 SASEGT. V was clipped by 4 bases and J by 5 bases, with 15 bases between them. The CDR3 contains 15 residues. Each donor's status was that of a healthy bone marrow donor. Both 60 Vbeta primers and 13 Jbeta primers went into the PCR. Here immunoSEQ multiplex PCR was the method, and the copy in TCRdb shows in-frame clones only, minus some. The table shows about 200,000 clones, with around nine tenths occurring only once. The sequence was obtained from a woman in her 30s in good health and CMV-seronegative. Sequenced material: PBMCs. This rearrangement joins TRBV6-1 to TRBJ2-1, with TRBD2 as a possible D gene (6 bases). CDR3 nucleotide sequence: TGTGCCAGCAGTGTGCGGGGTAGCGCCAACAATGAGCAGTTCTTC. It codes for CASSVRGSANNEQFF.